The rows below give T cell receptor beta chains drawn from one sample of a study of Graves' ophthalmopathy and Graves' hyperthyroidism. TCRdb re-derived calls from the multiplex PCR reads in MiXCR, one entry per CDR3 protein. The data contain 300,000 to 450,000 distinct CDR3 sequences, roughly 15% of them seen just once; the ten biggest clones take up 2.4%. The specimen was peripheral blood. All receptors derive from an adult woman with stable Graves' hyperthyroidism. Both conserved end residues are part of each CDR3. The D gene is left open where the match is weak. Clone sizes are given selectively: once, few, many, or a class where the clone is expanded.

v_gene: TRBV7-6; d_gene: .; j_gene: TRBJ2-5; len: 15; abundance: many; CDR3nt: TGTGCCAGCAGCTTAAGTGGAGGCAGGGGAAAGACCCAGTACTTC; CDR3aa: CASSLSGGRGKTQYF
v_gene: TRBV6-5; d_gene: .; j_gene: TRBJ2-2; len: 15; abundance: few; CDR3nt: TGTGCCAGCAGTTACTCGTTTATGAACACCGGGGAGCTGTTTTTT; CDR3aa: CASSYSFMNTGELFF
v_gene: TRBV6-5; d_gene: .; j_gene: TRBJ1-6; len: 15; abundance: many; CDR3nt: TGTGCCAGCAGTTACTCGACCCACGGGGGCTCACCCCTCCACTTT; CDR3aa: CASSYSTHGGSPLHF
v_gene: TRBV20-1; d_gene: .; j_gene: TRBJ1-5; len: 12; abundance: many; CDR3nt: TGCAGTGCTAGTAGCCCGAATCAGCCCCAGCATTTT; CDR3aa: CSASSPNQPQHF
v_gene: TRBV30; d_gene: .; j_gene: TRBJ1-2; len: 12; abundance: .; CDR3nt: TGTGCCTGGAGTGTACGAGTCCATGGCTACACCTTC; CDR3aa: CAWSVRVHGYTF
v_gene: TRBV6-1; d_gene: TRBD1; j_gene: TRBJ2-7; len: 13; abundance: .; CDR3nt: TGTGCCAGCGCTAGGGGACAGGGGTACGAGCAGTACTTC; CDR3aa: CASARGQGYEQYF
v_gene: TRBV28; d_gene: .; j_gene: TRBJ2-5; len: 14; abundance: many; CDR3nt: TGTGCCAGCAGTTCTACGAGGAGTCCGGCGACCCAGTACTTC; CDR3aa: CASSSTRSPATQYF
v_gene: TRBV6-5; d_gene: TRBD1; j_gene: TRBJ1-5; len: 13; abundance: many; CDR3nt: TGTGCCAGCAGCGCAGGGGGCTATCAGCCCCAGCATTTT; CDR3aa: CASSAGGYQPQHF
v_gene: TRBV5-1; d_gene: TRBD2; j_gene: TRBJ2-2; len: 18; abundance: .; CDR3nt: TGCGCCAGCAGAACTGCGGCGGGGGTAGCGACGAACACCGGGGAGCTGGTTTTT; CDR3aa: CASRTAAGVATNTGELVF
v_gene: TRBV16; d_gene: TRBD1; j_gene: TRBJ1-2; len: 13; abundance: .; CDR3nt: TGTGCCAGCAGCCAAACGACAGGGCGAGGCTACACCTTC; CDR3aa: CASSQTTGRGYTF
v_gene: TRBV12-3/TRBV12-4; d_gene: TRBD1; j_gene: TRBJ2-7; len: 14; abundance: many; CDR3nt: TGTGCCAGCAGGGCGAGACAGGGGGCCTACGAGCAGTACTTC; CDR3aa: CASRARQGAYEQYF
v_gene: TRBV5-1; d_gene: TRBD2; j_gene: TRBJ2-2; len: 16; abundance: many; CDR3nt: TGCGCCAGCAGCTTGCTAGCGGGCGCGAACACCGGGGAGCTGTTTTTT; CDR3aa: CASSLLAGANTGELFF
v_gene: TRBV29-1; d_gene: TRBD1; j_gene: TRBJ2-4; len: 14; abundance: many; CDR3nt: TGCAGCGTTGAAGGACAGGGGTTCAAAAACATTCAGTACTTC; CDR3aa: CSVEGQGFKNIQYF
v_gene: TRBV24-1; d_gene: .; j_gene: TRBJ2-2; len: 14; abundance: many; CDR3nt: TGTGCCACCAGTGATGCTAGCGATTCCGGGGAGCTGTTTTTT; CDR3aa: CATSDASDSGELFF
v_gene: TRBV12-3/TRBV12-4; d_gene: .; j_gene: TRBJ2-7; len: 17; abundance: many; CDR3nt: TGTGCCAGCAGCCCCGGAGGTGGGCGGGACTCTCCCTACGAGCAGTACTTC; CDR3aa: CASSPGGGRDSPYEQYF
v_gene: TRBV6-1; d_gene: .; j_gene: TRBJ2-2; len: 14; abundance: .; CDR3nt: TGTGCCAGCATTCCCTCCTATCGCGGCGGGGAGCTGTTTTTT; CDR3aa: CASIPSYRGGELFF
v_gene: TRBV7-3; d_gene: TRBD2; j_gene: TRBJ2-2; len: 16; abundance: .; CDR3nt: TGTGCCAGCAGCTTAGGAGCGGGAGAACAAACCGGGGAGCTGTTTTTT; CDR3aa: CASSLGAGEQTGELFF
v_gene: TRBV5-4; d_gene: .; j_gene: TRBJ1-2; len: 14; abundance: few; CDR3nt: TGTGCCAGCAGCTTTGGAAACAGGGACGAAGGCTACACCTTC; CDR3aa: CASSFGNRDEGYTF
v_gene: TRBV15; d_gene: .; j_gene: TRBJ1-1; len: 14; abundance: many; CDR3nt: TGTGCCACCAGCAGAGTTGGAGTGAACACTGAAGCTTTCTTT; CDR3aa: CATSRVGVNTEAFF
v_gene: TRBV6-1; d_gene: TRBD2; j_gene: TRBJ2-7; len: 15; abundance: .; CDR3nt: TGTGCCAGCACCTCGGGGGGGACTCTTACCTACGAGCAGTACTTC; CDR3aa: CASTSGGTLTYEQYF